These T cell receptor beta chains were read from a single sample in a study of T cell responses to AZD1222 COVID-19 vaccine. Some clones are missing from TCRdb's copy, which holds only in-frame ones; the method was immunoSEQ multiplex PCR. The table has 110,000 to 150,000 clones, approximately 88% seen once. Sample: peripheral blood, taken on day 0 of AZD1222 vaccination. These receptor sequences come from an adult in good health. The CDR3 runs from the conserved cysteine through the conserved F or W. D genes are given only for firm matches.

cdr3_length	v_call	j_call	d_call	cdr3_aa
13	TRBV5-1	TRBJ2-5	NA	CASSLGIGETQYF
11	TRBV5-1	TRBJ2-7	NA	CASSLGAEQYF
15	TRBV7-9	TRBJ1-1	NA	CASSFIEGGNTEAFF
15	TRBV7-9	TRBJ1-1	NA	CASSLGSQGNTEAFF
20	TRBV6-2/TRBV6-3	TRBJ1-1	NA	CASSWRSYDLFHFMNTEAFF
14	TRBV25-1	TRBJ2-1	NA	CASSTLRVYNEQFF
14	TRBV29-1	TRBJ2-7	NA	CSVESGNHSGEQYF
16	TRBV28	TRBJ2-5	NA	CASSKNPGFSRETQYF
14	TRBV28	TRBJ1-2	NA	CASSFHPMNYGYTF
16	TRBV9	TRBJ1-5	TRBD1	CASSVEDRGESQPQHF
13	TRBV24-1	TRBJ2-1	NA	CATSEGSYNEQFF
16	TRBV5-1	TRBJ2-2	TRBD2	CASPPGTSQDSGELFF
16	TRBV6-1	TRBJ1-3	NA	CASSEFGGLRGNTIYF
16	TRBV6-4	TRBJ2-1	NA	CASSDGSGEFAYEQFF
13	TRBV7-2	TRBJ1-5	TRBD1	CATANRGNQPQHF
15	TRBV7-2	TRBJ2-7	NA	CASSPDSPLFYEQYF
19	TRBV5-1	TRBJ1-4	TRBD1	CASSLSTRQGPATNEKLFF
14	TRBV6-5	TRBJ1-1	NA	CASRRWGLRTEAFF
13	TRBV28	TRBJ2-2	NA	CASSLRFAGELFF
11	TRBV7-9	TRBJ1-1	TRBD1	CASSPGGRAFF
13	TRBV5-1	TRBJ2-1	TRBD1	CASSWTGVGEQFF
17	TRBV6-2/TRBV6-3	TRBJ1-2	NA	CASSYRPGPTRGYGYTF
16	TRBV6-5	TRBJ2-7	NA	CASSYSRVAGSGEQYF
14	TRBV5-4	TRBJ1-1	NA	CASSLRGVMTEAFF
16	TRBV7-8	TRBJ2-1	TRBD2	CASSLKWRERYNEQFF
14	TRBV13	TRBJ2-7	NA	CASSLRLASYEQYF
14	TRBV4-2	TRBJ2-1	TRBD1	CASSQEVGGYEQFF
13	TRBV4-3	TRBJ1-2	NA	CASSQPSGWGYTF
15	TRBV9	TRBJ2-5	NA	CASSVGTIPQETQYF
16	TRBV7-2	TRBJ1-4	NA	CASSFTGAGVNEKLFF
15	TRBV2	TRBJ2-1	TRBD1	CASSERQGIYNEQFF
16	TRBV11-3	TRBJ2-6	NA	CASSLGRGSGANVLTF
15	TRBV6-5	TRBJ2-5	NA	CASSYSGGEGETQYF
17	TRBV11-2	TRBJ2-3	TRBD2	CASSLGGLGSYTDTQYF
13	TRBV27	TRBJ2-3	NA	CASSSRPTDTQYF
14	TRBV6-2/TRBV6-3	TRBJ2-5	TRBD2	CASSFGTSRETQYF
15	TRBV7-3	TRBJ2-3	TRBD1	CASSLQGDRGDTQYF
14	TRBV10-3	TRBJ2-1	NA	CAISELALASEQFF
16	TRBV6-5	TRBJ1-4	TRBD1	CASSSRPGTGRGKLFF
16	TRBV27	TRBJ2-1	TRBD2	CASSLSRAGGRNEQFF
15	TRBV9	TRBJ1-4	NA	CASSSLPGPNEKLFF
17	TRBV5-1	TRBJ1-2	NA	CASSLGNWGRSVIGYTF